This T cell receptor beta chain was identified during a study of cytomegalovirus exposure and HLA in healthy donors. TCRdb's table, derived via immunoSEQ multiplex PCR, lists solely in-frame clones and lacks some. Here the sample spans about 180,000 clones, around 84% being singletons. The CDR3 extends over 11 amino acids. V lost 5 bases and J lost 4; bases outside the gene matches: 0. Germline V lookup: CDR1 GTSNPN, CDR2 SVGIG (reference sequence). This clone was picked up a small number of times. This rearrangement joins TRBV30 to TRBJ1-2, with 8 bases lining up with TRBD1. The TCR originated in a man aged 18 to 29 in good health and CMV-seropositive. Sequences were obtained from PBMCs. The CDR3 region is CAWDRGYGYTF. The CDR3 bases are TGTGCCTGGGACAGGGGCTATGGCTACACCTTC.